The T cell receptor beta chain described here comes from a study of blood T cell repertoires in COVID-19 (TCRdb year 2020). About the study as a whole: Samples from collaborators originated in the United States, Italy and Spain and spanned both the acute and convalescent phases of COVID-19. Where available, HLA class I and class II types were obtained from metadata supplied by the sample provider rather than from assay-based typing. Sample metadata almost always included a de-identified subject ID, COVID-19 status, age in years and sex. The material from the prospective study consisted of cDNA or gDNA derived from T cells, B-cell-depleted T cells, or PBMCs. The repertoires were released in a freely available public database intended as a resource for research on the immune response to SARS-CoV-2. The samples were drawn from the first 160 participants of the ongoing ImmuneRACE study and from 1,254 subjects provided by 6 global collaborators. Deeply sampled blood TCRbeta repertoires from subjects exposed to, actively infected with, or recovered from COVID-19 were included in the dataset.

The paper as a whole reports these results and caveats: The amount of clinical and demographic metadata varied by source and participant and was provided uncurated.

The CDR3 holds 14 amino acids from the cysteine to the phenylalanine. Only the CDR3 portion is preserved as DNA: 42 bases, with reading frame beginning at the first base. Trimming at the junction amounts to 1 base on V and 7 bases on J, and the germline ends lie 11 bases apart. From the germline V gene, CDR1 is SGHTA and CDR2 is FQGNSA. TCRbeta CDR3 regions were amplified from genomic DNA by means of the immunoSEQ Assay, a bias-controlled multiplex PCR. The authors' pipeline ran thus. The number of nucleated cells in each sample was estimated by amplification of reference gene primers within the assay. To quantify the absolute abundance of each unique TCRbeta CDR3 rearrangement, sequence reads were collapsed and filtered. For each sample, productive Simpson clonality was calculated as the square root of Simpson's diversity index across productive rearrangements. As stored in TCRdb, this immuneACCESS dataset retains in-frame rearrangements with V and J assigned. A fraction of the clones does not appear; measured against another copy, unresolved V genes explain less than half of the discrepancy, and the remainder lacks a known reason. V and J calls and clone size are copied from that table; D and trimming were computed from the DNA. The sample has about 170,000 clones on record, 82% of them singletons. The ten most abundant clones make up more than 6% of the sample.

To note about this clone: Its antigen has not been determined. No quality values exist for individual bases; no much larger clone is one base distant.

One collaborating source in Seattle enrolled patients during active infection and followed them longitudinally through the course of disease. Whole blood was collected in K2EDTA tubes by collaborating institutions according to the institutions' own protocols. Collaborator samples were shipped for TCRbeta analysis as frozen whole blood, isolated PBMCs, or DNA extracted from either sample type. The sequenced material came from peripheral blood. The chain links TRBV7-2 with TRBJ1-5; the D segment cannot be called with confidence. This clonotype was obtained from a woman aged 40 to 55 with COVID-19, enrolled during active disease. The CDR3 here reads CASSLGARGQPQHF. In nucleotides, the sequence is TGTGCCAGCAGCTTAGGTGCCAGAGGACAGCCCCAGCATTTT.